This note documents a single T cell receptor (beta chain) sequence. The data originate from a study of T cell changes during pregnancy in multiple sclerosis. Per the germline V gene, CDR1 is SGHAT and CDR2 is FQNNGV. Trimming pared 4 bases from V and 7 bases from J, leaving 17 bases between. This CDR3 spans 14 amino acids. Clones were sequenced by immunoSEQ multiplex PCR, and TCRdb holds only the in-frame ones, with some missing. The top ten clones hold about 2% of a sample with around 100,000 clones, about nine tenths of them seen once. This chain links TRBV11-2 with TRBJ2-7; a possible D gene is TRBD1 (6 bases). Specimen: peripheral blood, collected after pregnancy. This receptor was identified in a female donor with multiple sclerosis, enrolled in a pregnancy study. The CDR3 sequence is CASSYREPAGEQYF. The CDR3 DNA sequence: TGTGCCAGCAGCTACAGGGAGCCGGCTGGTGAGCAGTACTTC.